This T cell receptor beta chain was sequenced for a study of post-analysis software for immune sequencing data. Study as a whole: Relapsing-remitting, secondary progressive and progressive-relapsing multiple sclerosis courses were included.

Concerning this clonotype itself: What it binds is unknown.

Overall study findings and caveats: TRBV5-6, TRBV5-1 and TRBV20-1 were among roughly 5 TRBV segments more frequent in patients than controls. Samples from one preparation batch, clustered by F measure, grouped strongly together.

This CDR3 contains 20 residues. V was clipped by 0 bases and J by 3 bases; unmatched bases: 17. Germline V gene data show CDR1 as SGHAT and CDR2 as FQNNGV. cDNA libraries for TCR beta contained unique molecular identifiers. Input populations of roughly 0.9 to 10 million T cells gave rise to around 500,000 cDNA molecules. TCRdb reprocessed the PCR reads with MiXCR, giving one entry per CDR3 protein. The sample records about 540,000 distinct CDR3 sequences, about a third being singletons. The clonotype originates from a girl aged 2-17 years with multiple sclerosis. The V and J genes are TRBV11-2 and TRBJ2-3; 8 bases line up with TRBD2. Sequencing was performed on blood. CDR3 in amino acids: CASSLERGGLRGVVTDTQYF. CDR3 nucleotides: TGTGCCAGCAGCTTAGAAAGGGGTGGTTTGCGGGGGGTTGTGACAGATACGCAGTATTTT.